This TCR beta chain originates from a study of beta chain features in type 1 diabetes. This clone occurred a few times. This CDR3 spans 15 amino acids. Germline CDR1 reads SEHNR; CDR2 reads FQNEAQ (reference sequence). V lost 1 base, J lost 3 bases, and 11 bases lay in between. The entirety of the isolated RNA underwent reverse transcription, so expressed TCRB transcripts were sequenced. Produced via immunoSEQ multiplex PCR; TCRdb's table is partial and in-frame only. The sample yields hundreds of thousands of clones, about a sixth seen once. The source of this sequence is a young man in good health. The sequenced sample consisted of naive CD4+ T cells from blood. This chain links TRBV7-9 with TRBJ2-3; D not certain. CDR3 region: CASSLGRLGTDTQYF. DNA of the CDR3: TGTGCCAGCAGCTTAGGCAGGCTGGGGACAGATACGCAGTATTTT.